The source of this T cell receptor beta chain is a study of T cell repertoires in cytomegalovirus infection. The wider study: Both CMV infection and a matching HLA type were indicated by public TCR beta signatures.

TCRdb used MiXCR to reprocess the reads, holding one entry per CDR3 protein. The table records 450,000 to 550,000 distinct CDR3 sequences, about 17% of them present only once. General study points: Cumulative frequency of public TCR beta families picked out carriers of CMV plus the relevant HLA. HLA-C-restricted CMV-specific TCR beta clonotypes prevailed in the ex vivo response.

This clonotype was observed a handful of times. Its antigen is currently unknown. Losses at the gene ends were 8 bases for V and 6 bases for J; bases not matched to a gene: 10. The CDR3 covers 13 residues. CDR1 is WSHSY, CDR2 SAAADI, per germline. The sequence was obtained from a human donor in good health (CMV status not recorded). Some clones in this sample may be carry-over from other donors' samples. Specimen: CD8+ T cells from PBMCs. The rearrangement joins TRBV10-2 to TRBJ2-7; the match to TRBD1 covers 7 bases. The CDR3 is CASSGQSSAEQYF. As DNA, the CDR3 is TGCGCCAGCTCGGGACAGTCCTCCGCCGAGCAGTACTTC.